The clone carrying this T cell receptor (beta chain) was seen a handful of times. Its antigen is not known. The source of the sample is a study of regulatory T cells in long-lasting Graves disease. Notes on the study in general: Segments TRBV28, TRBJ1-2 and TRBJ2-5 showed preferential usage in persistent disease.

Time point reported: newly diagnosed GD, antithyroid drugs for less than 3 months. RNA extracted from PBMCs served as the sequencing template. Library construction for TCR beta used iRepertoire HTBI primers and Arm-PCR of CDR3 regions. TCRdb used MiXCR to reprocess the multiplex PCR reads, holding one entry per CDR3 protein. Here the sample spans around 470,000 distinct CDR3 sequences, 11% to 15% being singletons. CDR1 MDHEN and CDR2 SYDVKM come from the germline V gene. The CDR3 is 17 amino acids. The same data also went into a second study, on T cells in Graves' hyperthyroidism and ophthalmopathy. From that second work: A first-round RT-PCR of the TCR CDR3 used the HTBI primer set.

The rearrangement joins TRBV28 to TRBJ2-1; 11 nucleotides line up with TRBD2. This material consisted of peripheral blood mononuclear cells (PBMCs), taken at new diagnosis, from a patient treated with antithyroid drugs. This TCR came from a woman aged 45 to 65 with Graves disease. CDR3 bases: TGTGCGACCCGAGGGACTAGCGGACTGGCCTCCTACAATGAGCAGTTCTTC. The encoded protein is CATRGTSGLASYNEQFF.